The rows below give T cell receptor beta chains drawn from one sample of a study of CD8+CD57+ T cells in acquired aplastic anemia. TCRdb processed the reads anew with MiXCR; each CDR3 protein has one entry. This sample has roughly 150,000 distinct CDR3 sequences, with 40% to 55% found just once. The specimen sequenced was sorted CD4+, CD8+, or CD8+CD57+ T cells (not recorded which) from PBMCs. All receptors derive from a human donor with aplastic anemia. Both conserved end residues are part of each CDR3. Expanded clones are given a class, and other clones once, few, many or no size at all.

TRBV7-2,many,16,CASSPRGGASTDTQYF
TRBV19,many,14,CASSQSGVRETQYF
TRBV28,once,12,CASSFYRGIQYF
TRBV11-2,few,16,CASSSRALHRATEAFF
TRBV7-3,NA,15,CASSLSGDRTDTQYF
TRBV10-3,few,14,CAIRAGSMNTEAFF
TRBV6-5,NA,15,CASSYQVQGNSPLHF
TRBV5-4,many,14,CASSSGRLTDTQYF
TRBV19,NA,14,CASSPRGFQETQYF
TRBV7-2,NA,13,CASSFEPNTEAFF
TRBV29-1,NA,14,CSVERDSMNTEAFF
TRBV19,NA,14,CASSSQYRVGGYTF
TRBV20-1,NA,14,CSAPDSSSGNTIYF
TRBV5-1,few,21,CASSLVPGLAGGRFIVNEQFF
TRBV6-2/TRBV6-3,NA,17,CASSYSNLAGGRDTQYF
TRBV29-1,NA,11,CSVELNYGYTF
TRBV25-1,NA,17,CASSEVGTTSGTNEQFF
TRBV19,NA,14,CATSPGMTGYEQYF
TRBV9,many,15,CASSLTRGGWETQYF
TRBV10-3,NA,13,CAIQGGSYNEQFF